The 4 T cell receptor beta chains in this list originate from one sample, sequenced in a study of shared clonotypes between healthy human individuals. TCRdb's copy holds only in-frame clones and misses some; the assay was immunoSEQ multiplex PCR. Of hundreds of thousands of clones listed, roughly 79% are singletons. Sequencing was done on a sample of PBMCs. Every receptor here comes from a woman aged 40 to 49 in good health. Some clones in this sample may be carry-over from other donors' samples.

The V call is TRBV7-8, the J call TRBJ2-5; the match to TRBD1 covers 11 bases. V was clipped by 5 bases and J by 4 bases; unmatched bases: 9. This CDR3 has 16 amino acids. Germline CDR1 and CDR2: SGHVS and FQNEAQ. The CDR3 DNA follows: TGTGCCAGCAGCCTCATCGGGACAGGGGGACCAGAGACCCAGTACTTC. Translated, it gives CASSLIGTGGPETQYF.

The chain is built from TRBV27 and TRBJ2-7; 10 bases agree with TRBD1. Germline V gene lookup returns CDR1 MNHEY and CDR2 SMNVEV (reference sequence). Losses at the gene ends were 7 bases for V and 6 bases for J; bases not matched to a gene: 6. This CDR3 comprises 13 residues. The CDR3 here is CASTGTGAGEQYF. The CDR3 DNA is TGTGCCAGCACTGGGACAGGGGCTGGCGAGCAGTACTTC.

The CDR3 loop is CASSSLAGPTDTQYF. The CDR3 DNA is TGTGCCAGCAGCTCACTAGCGGGCCCCACAGATACGCAGTATTTT. V gene TRBV5-5 combines with J gene TRBJ2-3; 9 bases are a match to TRBD2. Germline-derived CDR1 and CDR2 are SGHKS and YYEKEE (reference sequence). V lost 3 bases, J lost 2 bases, and 4 bases stayed unmatched. The CDR3 loop spans 15 amino acids.

The chain combines TRBV5-6 with TRBJ2-3; TRBD2 matches at 10 bases. After removal of 0 bases from V and 6 bases from J, the junction contained 4 bases not matched to a gene. CDR3 length: 15 amino acids. Germline V gives CDR1 SGHDT, CDR2 YYEEEE. CDR3 bases: TGTGCCAGCAGCTTGGTTGCTAGCGGGAGTGATACGCAGTATTTT. This gives the protein CASSLVASGSDTQYF.